The T cell receptor beta chain under discussion was sequenced for a study of blood T cell repertoires in COVID-19 (dated by TCRdb to 2020 to 2021). As for the study more broadly: The collaborator samples originated in the United States, Italy and Spain and spanned the acute and convalescent phases of COVID-19. The prospective study material was composed of cDNA or gDNA derived from T cells, B-cell-depleted T cells, or PBMCs. Subjects who had been exposed to COVID-19, were actively infected with it, or had recovered from it provided the deeply sampled blood TCRbeta repertoires that made up the dataset. The repertoires were released in a freely available public database meant as a resource for research on the immune response to SARS-CoV-2. Samples were obtained from the ongoing ImmuneRACE study (first 160 participants) and from 1,254 subjects provided by 6 global collaborators. Sample metadata almost always included a de-identified subject ID, COVID-19 status, age in years and sex. Where available, HLA class I and class II types were taken from metadata supplied by the sample provider and were not determined by assay-based typing. Broad study findings and their caveats: Clinical and demographic metadata were provided uncurated, with the amount varying by source and participant.

The immunoSEQ Assay, a bias-controlled multiplex PCR, was used to amplify TCRbeta CDR3 regions from genomic DNA. Processing in the source paper ran as follows. The number of nucleated cells in each sample was estimated from the amplification of reference gene primers within the assay. Sequence reads were collapsed and filtered to measure the absolute abundance of every unique TCRbeta CDR3 rearrangement. For each sample, productive Simpson clonality was calculated by taking the square root of Simpson's diversity index across productive rearrangements. Imported from immuneACCESS, the table was reduced by TCRdb to in-frame sequences with V and J called. These copies leave out some clones; in studies compared against another copy, an unresolved V gene accounts for under half, and the cause of the remainder is not known. The V and J calls and the clone size are those of that table, but D and trimming were determined from the DNA. The sample has about 57,000 clones on record, roughly 78% of them singletons. The ten largest clones take up 8.2% of the sample.

V was cut back by 3 bases and J by 0 bases, leaving a gap of 11 bases between them. Inclusive of the bounding cysteine and phenylalanine, the CDR3 is 15 residues long. Only CDR3 DNA is held: 45 bases, read in frame from base 1. Sequences SGDLS (CDR1) and YYNGEE (CDR2) are obtained from the germline V gene. The sample holds one count of this clone. Its antigen specificity is not known. No base quality information exists; no much larger clone differs at one position. Each collaborating institution followed its own protocols to collect whole blood in K2EDTA tubes. Collaborator samples were shipped for TCRbeta analysis as frozen whole blood, isolated PBMCs, or DNA extracted from either sample type.

Sample: peripheral blood. The chain couples TRBV9 to TRBJ2-3, with no D gene named confidently. This receptor was identified in a woman of 80 years or more with acute or convalescent COVID-19. The CDR3 sequence is CASSANFASTDTQYF. The nucleotide sequence is given as TGTGCCAGCAGCGCCAACTTCGCTAGCACAGATACGCAGTATTTT.